These 31 T cell receptor beta chains were all obtained from the same sample, sequenced in a study of CD8 T cells in ankylosing spondylitis. MiXCR, applied by TCRdb to the 5' RACE reads, yields one record per CDR3 protein. The table includes hundreds of thousands of distinct CDR3 sequences, around 20% detected once. Sequencing used blood, either unsorted or a sorted T cell fraction (not recorded which). The source of these receptors is a female donor with ankylosing spondylitis or in good health (not recorded which).

This clonotype was observed a handful of times. The chain is built from TRBV7-2 and TRBJ1-1; TRBD1 matches at 8 bases. From germline, CDR1 is SGHTA and CDR2 FQGNSA. This CDR3 has 15 amino acids. J was trimmed by 4 bases and V by 5 bases; bases with no gene match: 9. CDR3 nucleotide sequence: TGTGCCAGCAGCCCCCGGACAGGGCGGGCCACTGAAGCTTTCTTT. This gives the protein CASSPRTGRATEAFF.

This clonotype was detected many times. V is TRBV7-2 and J is TRBJ2-2, with D tentatively TRBD2 (5 bases). Germline CDR1 is SGHTA and CDR2 is FQGNSA. V was shortened by 4 bases and J by 5 bases, with 14 bases between the two germline ends. There are 15 residues in the CDR3. The CDR3 DNA follows: TGTGCCAGCAGCTCCCCTTCGGGATATACCGGGGAGCTGTTTTTT. Its protein is CASSSPSGYTGELFF.

This clonotype was found a few times. The chain has TRBV6-1 and TRBJ2-3; 7 nucleotides match TRBD1. This CDR3 comprises 14 residues. Per the germline V gene, CDR1 is MNHNS and CDR2 is SASEGT. Losses at the gene ends were 9 bases for V and 0 bases for J; bases not matched to a gene: 6. The CDR3 sequence is CASTGTVSTDTQYF. The CDR3 DNA reads TGTGCCAGTACCGGGACAGTTAGCACAGATACGCAGTATTTT.

This clonotype was observed many times. J is TRBJ1-2 and V is TRBV12-3 or TRBV12-4, with D tentatively TRBD1 (6 bases). This CDR3 comprises 15 residues. Trimming shortened V by 10 bases and J by 2 bases, and 20 bases separated the two germline ends. CDR3 in amino acids: CATRSPGALNYGYTF. CDR3 bases: TGTGCCACCAGATCCCCAGGGGCGTTGAACTATGGCTACACCTTC.

This clonotype showed up just a few times. The gene calls are TRBV18 and TRBJ1-1, with a tentative D call TRBD1 (5 bases). Trimming cost V 3 bases and J 1 base, with 6 bases left between them. The germline CDR1 and CDR2 sequences are KGHSH and LQKENI. This CDR3 is 13 amino acids long. This CDR3 reads CASSPGGNTEAFF. The CDR3 bases are TGTGCCAGCTCACCCGGGGGGAACACTGAAGCTTTCTTT.

In nucleotides, the CDR3 is TGTGCCAGCAGCTTCGGGCTGAAGGGTCAGGGAAATCAGCCCCAGCATTTT. Protein sequence: CASSFGLKGQGNQPQHF. The genes are TRBV5-7 and TRBJ1-5; a weak D match, TRBD1 (5 bases). TRBV5-7 is marked as an open reading frame, function uncertain. The CDR3 totals 17 residues. V gave up 2 bases and J gave up 4 bases, with 19 bases separating them.

This chain joins TRBV20-1 and TRBJ2-2; TRBD2 might be the D (6 bases). Germline CDR1 reads DFQATT; CDR2 reads SNEGSKA (reference sequence). Trimming shortened V by 6 bases and J by 4 bases, and 15 bases separated the two germline ends. This CDR3 is built from 14 residues. CDR3 residues: CSASLMGGTGELFF. The CDR3, as DNA: TGCAGTGCCTCTCTGATGGGGGGCACCGGGGAGCTGTTTTTT.

This clonotype has a handful of counts. The genes are TRBV2 and TRBJ1-1; D gene unclear. The CDR3 consists of 12 residues. V lost 11 bases, J lost 1 base, and 11 bases lay in between. CDR1 SNHLY and CDR2 FYNNEI come from the germline V gene. The CDR3 here is CACAGPNTEAFF. The CDR3 bases are TGTGCCTGCGCAGGTCCGAACACTGAAGCTTTCTTT. Variable domain in full (rest from reference TRBV2 and TRBJ1-1): EPEVTQTPSHQVTQMGQEVILRCVPISNHLYFYWYRQILGQKVEFLVSFYNNEISEKSEIFDDQFSVERPDGSNFTLKIRSTKLEDSAMYFCACAGPNTEAFFGQGTRLTVV.

A few counts support this clonotype. One junction end disagrees with the germline gene, perhaps due to a read error. The chain recombines TRBV6-2 or TRBV6-3 with TRBJ2-1; TRBD1 aligns across 9 bases. Germline V gene data show CDR1 as MNHEY and CDR2 as SVGEGT. The CDR3 extends over 13 amino acids. The CDR3: CASSPSVAGQGIF. For the CDR3, the DNA is TGTGCCAGCAGTCCCTCAGTGGCGGGACAGGGTATCTTC.

The V gene is TRBV4-3, the J gene TRBJ2-7; no clear D. Germline V CDR1 and CDR2: LGHNA, YSLEER. The V and J ends lost 3 bases and 0 bases respectively, with 9 bases between them. This CDR3 contains 14 residues. CDR3 bases: TGCGCCAGCAGCCAGAGCAGCAGCTCCTACGAGCAGTACTTC. It codes for CASSQSSSSYEQYF.

The chain employs TRBV28 and TRBJ2-1, with 11 positions matching TRBD2. The junction had 23 bases not matched to a gene; V was cut back by 10 bases and J by 6 bases. The germline V gene has CDR1 MDHEN and CDR2 SYDVKM. The CDR3 is 19 residues long. CDR3 sequence: CAILPSRGGLAGGSNEQFF. DNA of the CDR3: TGTGCCATCCTACCTTCCCGGGGTGGGCTAGCGGGAGGAAGCAATGAGCAGTTCTTC.

This clonotype has more than one count but fewer than ten. The chain links TRBV4-3 to TRBJ1-2; perhaps TRBD1 as D (5 bases). Germline CDR1 LGHNA, CDR2 YSLEER. With 2 bases removed from V and 4 bases from J, the gap between germline ends came to 8 bases. CDR3 length equals 13 residues. In nucleotides, the CDR3 is TGCGCCAGCAGCCAAAAAGGGGTCTATGGCTACACCTTC. Its protein product is CASSQKGVYGYTF.

The chain is built from TRBV12-5 and TRBJ2-2; D not certain. V lost 6 bases and J lost 6, with 5 bases in between. Germline V CDR1 and CDR2: LGHNT, FRNRAP. The CDR3 covers 11 residues. The CDR3 reads CASGPAGELFF. The CDR3 DNA reads as TGTGCTAGTGGCCCCGCCGGGGAGCTGTTTTTT. Combining the CDR3 with reference TRBV12-5 and TRBJ2-2 gives the whole variable domain DARVTQTPRHKVTEMGQEVTMRCQPILGHNTVFWYRQTMMQGLELLAYFRNRAPLDDSGMPKDRFSAEMPDATLATLKIQPSEPRDSAVYFCASGPAGELFFGEGSRLTVL.

The chain employs TRBV11-3 and TRBJ2-7; D unclear. From germline, CDR1 is SGHNT and CDR2 YENEEA. This CDR3 comprises 13 residues. Trimming removed 2 bases at V and 5 bases at J, with 10 bases between. The CDR3 sequence: CASSLSSLDEQYF. The CDR3 coding sequence is TGTGCCAGCAGCTTATCCAGTCTGGACGAGCAGTACTTC.

The sample holds a few counts of this clonotype. The CDR3 loop is CATRAGLGTEAFF. In nucleotides, the CDR3 is TGTGCCACCAGGGCAGGGTTAGGCACTGAAGCTTTCTTT. The V call is TRBV24-1, the J call TRBJ1-1, with D perhaps matching TRBD1 (5 bases). Germline V gene lookup returns CDR1 KGHDR and CDR2 SFDVKD. V lost 7 bases, J lost 4 bases, and 12 bases lay in between. The CDR3 is 13 amino acids.

This clonotype was recorded a few times. CDR3 nucleotides: TGTGCCAGCAGCTTAGAGGCGGCTCTACCAGGAGATGAGCAGTTCTTC. Translated: CASSLEAALPGDEQFF. The V call is TRBV7-2, the J call TRBJ2-1; D remains ambiguous. The CDR3 consists of 16 residues. V dropped 1 base and J dropped 8 bases, with 18 bases sitting between them. CDR1 and CDR2 (germline): SGHTA, FQGNSA.

This clonotype occurred many times. The rearrangement uses TRBV11-2 and TRBJ2-1, with D unclear. Germline CDR1 and CDR2: SGHAT and FQNNGV. The V and J ends lost 1 base and 7 bases respectively, with 2 bases between them. This CDR3 has 11 residues. For the CDR3, the DNA is TGTGCCAGCAGCTTAGGGAATGAGCAGTTCTTC. Protein sequence: CASSLGNEQFF.

This clonotype was picked up many times. The rearrangement links TRBV10-3 to TRBJ1-2; D call uncertain. The CDR3 consists of 12 residues. The germline V gene encodes CDR1 ENHRY and CDR2 SYGVKD. The V end was cut by 6 bases, the J end by 4 bases, with 9 bases between. Here the CDR3 reads CAISRDRYGYTF. The CDR3 DNA reads as TGTGCCATCAGCCGGGATCGCTATGGCTACACCTTC.

This clonotype was recorded at least ten times. The V gene is TRBV20-1, the J gene TRBJ2-3; the D gene is possibly TRBD2 (6 bases). The length of the CDR3 is 12 residues. Germline values: CDR1 DFQATT, CDR2 SNEGSKA (reference sequence). The CDR3 here is CGIRGRTDTQYF. The CDR3 bases are TGCGGTATCAGAGGGAGGACAGATACGCAGTATTTT.

This clonotype occurred a few times. The gene calls are TRBV20-1 and TRBJ2-1; TRBD1 might be the D (6 bases). Germline CDR1 DFQATT, CDR2 SNEGSKA (reference sequence). V lost 2 bases to trimming and J lost 0 bases, with 8 bases between them. The CDR3 extends over 14 amino acids. The CDR3 DNA reads as TGCAGTGCTAGAAGGGGGATCTCCTACAATGAGCAGTTCTTC. Translation: CSARRGISYNEQFF.

This clonotype was counted a few times. The rearrangement joins TRBV20-1 to TRBJ2-2; the match to TRBD1 covers 7 bases. V trimming: 6 bases; J trimming: 4 bases; junction bases outside the gene matches: 11. The CDR3 length is 15 residues. Germline lookup yields CDR1 DFQATT and CDR2 SNEGSKA (reference sequence). The CDR3 region is CSALHDRVATGELFF. The CDR3 DNA reads as TGCAGTGCCCTTCATGACAGGGTGGCCACCGGGGAGCTGTTTTTT.

This clonotype was seen many times. The genes are TRBV10-3 and TRBJ2-3; 9 bases match TRBD2. Germline trimming cut 4 bases from V and 0 bases from J; bases unmatched to any gene: 17. The germline gives CDR1 ENHRY, CDR2 SYGVKD. There are 20 residues in the CDR3. The CDR3 DNA reads TGTGCCATCAGTGGATCGTCAATTAGCGGGAGAGAAGTTAGCACAGATACGCAGTATTTT. As protein: CAISGSSISGREVSTDTQYF.

The chain has TRBV4-3 and TRBJ2-4; D may match TRBD1 or TRBD2 (6 bases each). Looked up from germline, CDR1 is LGHNA and CDR2 is YSLEER. V lost 0 bases and J lost 0, with 12 bases in between. The CDR3 loop spans 17 amino acids. CDR3: CASSQERGPLAKNIQYF. The CDR3 DNA reads TGCGCCAGCAGCCAAGAACGGGGGCCTTTAGCCAAAAACATTCAGTACTTC.

This clonotype was observed a few times. For the CDR3, the DNA is TGCGCCAGCAGCTTGTACGGCCAAGGCTCCTACGAGCAGTACTTC. It is translated as CASSLYGQGSYEQYF. The chain carries TRBV5-1 and TRBJ2-7; no firm D call. Looked up from germline, CDR1 is SGHRS and CDR2 is YFSETQ. CDR3 size: 15 residues. Deletions cut 1 base from V and 0 bases from J, with 11 bases between.

Only one count was recorded for this clonotype. The V call is TRBV6-2 or TRBV6-3, the J call TRBJ2-7, with D possibly being TRBD2 (6 bases). The germline V gene encodes CDR1 MNHEY and CDR2 SVGEGT. The CDR3 has 13 amino acids. The V end was cut by 2 bases, the J end by 6 bases, with 11 bases between. The chain's CDR3 is CASSYEGGSEQYF. The CDR3, as DNA: TGTGCCAGCAGTTACGAAGGAGGGTCCGAGCAGTACTTC.

The chain employs TRBV4-3 and TRBJ2-3; D possibly matches TRBD1 or TRBD2 (5 bases each). V shed 1 base and J shed 6 bases, with 20 bases lying between them. Germline loops: CDR1 LGHNA, CDR2 YSLEER. The CDR3 loop spans 17 amino acids. The CDR3 nucleotides read TGCGCCAGCAGCCAAGGGGGGACCAGCGGTGTTGGGGATACGCAGTATTTT. It codes for CASSQGGTSGVGDTQYF.

The genes are TRBV20-1 and TRBJ1-5; 8 bases fit TRBD1. Unmatched junction bases numbered 5, after V lost 6 bases and J lost 1 base. The germline V gene encodes CDR1 DFQATT and CDR2 SNEGSKA (reference sequence). This CDR3 spans 14 amino acids. Here the CDR3 DNA reads TGCAGTGCAAGGACAGGGAACAGCAATCAGCCCCAGCATTTT. Translating gives CSARTGNSNQPQHF.

This clonotype was seen ten or more times. The chain employs TRBV7-2 and TRBJ1-2; possible D gene TRBD1, 5 bases. The V end was cut by 1 base, the J end by 1 base, with 7 bases between. The germline V gene encodes CDR1 SGHTA and CDR2 FQGNSA. The CDR3 spans 14 residues. CDR3 residues: CASSLGGVNYGYTF. The CDR3 region has the DNA TGTGCCAGCAGCTTAGGAGGGGTTAACTATGGCTACACCTTC. Drawing the rest from reference TRBV7-2 and TRBJ1-2, the complete variable domain is GAGVSQSPSNKVTEKGKDVELRCDPISGHTALYWYRQSLGQGLEFLIYFQGNSAPDKSGLPSDRFSAERTGGSVSTLTIQRTQQEDSAVYLCASSLGGVNYGYTFGSGTRLTVV.

This chain connects TRBV20-1 to TRBJ2-3; D is uncertain. The CDR3 contains 10 residues. Trimming removed 5 bases at V and 2 bases at J, with 2 bases between. Per the germline V gene, CDR1 is DFQATT and CDR2 is SNEGSKA (reference sequence). The CDR3 spells CSALTDTQYF. The CDR3 DNA follows: TGCAGTGCTCTCACAGATACGCAGTATTTT.

This clonotype was seen at least ten times. CDR3 sequence reads: CASMMTPGTGEFF. CDR3 sequence (DNA): TGTGCCAGCATGATGACCCCCGGGACAGGGGAGTTCTTC. The rearrangement joins TRBV6-1 to TRBJ2-1; the match to TRBD1 covers 10 bases. The CDR3 is 13 residues long. Germline V gives CDR1 MNHNS, CDR2 SASEGT. The trim removed 7 bases at V and 14 bases at J, leaving 11 bases unmatched.

The genes are TRBV6-2 or TRBV6-3 and TRBJ2-7; 11 bases map to TRBD2. V was clipped by 1 base and J by 4 bases; unmatched bases: 15. Germline loops: CDR1 MNHEY, CDR2 SVGEGT. CDR3 length equals 19 residues. The CDR3 DNA reads as TGTGCCAGCAGTTACTTCCCCGGAAGGGGACTAGCGGAGATTTACGAGCAGTACTTC. It codes for CASSYFPGRGLAEIYEQYF.